These T cell receptor beta chains were read from a single sample in a study of CD8+ T cells in alopecia areata. Produced via immunoSEQ multiplex PCR; TCRdb's table is partial and in-frame only. The table has tens of thousands of clones, 66% seen once. The sample in question was CD8+ T cells sorted from blood, obtained at week 24, from a patient treated with tofacitinib. These TCRs come from a human donor with alopecia areata. The CDR3 runs from the conserved cysteine through the conserved F or W. Each record gives: D gene, V gene, J gene, clone size, CDR3 protein, CDR3 DNA. The D gene is left open where the match is weak. Rows may omit the clone size; those that give it use once, few, many or a size class.

>-|TRBV4-1|TRBJ2-7|few
CASSPPAGSYEQYF
TGCGCCAGCAGCCCCCCAGCGGGCTCCTACGAGCAGTACTTC
>-|TRBV5-6|TRBJ1-1|-
CASSLANPDTEAFF
TGTGCCAGCAGCTTGGCTAACCCGGACACTGAAGCTTTCTTT
>TRBD1|TRBV7-9|TRBJ2-5|-
CASSLKDRARETQYF
TGTGCCAGCAGCTTAAAGGACAGGGCGAGGGAGACCCAGTACTTC
>TRBD1|TRBV15|TRBJ2-5|-
CATSRATTGAKRTQYF
TGTGCCACCAGCAGAGCTACGACAGGGGCCAAGAGGACCCAGTACTTC
>TRBD2|TRBV28|TRBJ2-5|-
CASSLSGGNQETQYF
TGTGCCAGCAGTTTATCGGGAGGGAACCAAGAGACCCAGTACTTC
>-|TRBV7-9|TRBJ2-7|-
CASSLVAHEQYF
TGTGCCAGCAGCTTAGTCGCCCACGAGCAGTACTTC
>-|TRBV9|TRBJ2-3|-
CASSVATLGDTQYF
TGTGCCAGCAGCGTAGCTACGCTAGGGGATACGCAGTATTTT
>TRBD1|TRBV7-9|TRBJ2-7|-
CASSSGQGDYEQYF
TGTGCCAGCAGCTCGGGACAGGGGGACTACGAGCAGTACTTC
>-|TRBV5-6|TRBJ2-4|-
CASSLGNSMNIQYF
TGTGCCAGCAGCTTGGGAAATAGCATGAACATTCAGTACTTC
>-|TRBV7-9|TRBJ2-5|few
CASSSPTQETQYF
TGTGCCAGCAGCTCGCCCACCCAAGAGACCCAGTACTTC
>-|TRBV5-4|TRBJ2-3|few
CASSQDLQRGTDTQYF
TGCGCCAGCAGCCAAGATCTCCAGCGGGGCACAGATACGCAGTATTTT
>TRBD1|TRBV29-1|TRBJ2-1|few
CSAEPGQYYNEQFF
TGCAGCGCTGAACCGGGACAGTACTACAATGAGCAGTTCTTC
>TRBD2|TRBV29-1|TRBJ2-1|few
CSVASGIPYNEQFF
TGCAGCGTTGCCAGCGGGATTCCCTACAATGAGCAGTTCTTC